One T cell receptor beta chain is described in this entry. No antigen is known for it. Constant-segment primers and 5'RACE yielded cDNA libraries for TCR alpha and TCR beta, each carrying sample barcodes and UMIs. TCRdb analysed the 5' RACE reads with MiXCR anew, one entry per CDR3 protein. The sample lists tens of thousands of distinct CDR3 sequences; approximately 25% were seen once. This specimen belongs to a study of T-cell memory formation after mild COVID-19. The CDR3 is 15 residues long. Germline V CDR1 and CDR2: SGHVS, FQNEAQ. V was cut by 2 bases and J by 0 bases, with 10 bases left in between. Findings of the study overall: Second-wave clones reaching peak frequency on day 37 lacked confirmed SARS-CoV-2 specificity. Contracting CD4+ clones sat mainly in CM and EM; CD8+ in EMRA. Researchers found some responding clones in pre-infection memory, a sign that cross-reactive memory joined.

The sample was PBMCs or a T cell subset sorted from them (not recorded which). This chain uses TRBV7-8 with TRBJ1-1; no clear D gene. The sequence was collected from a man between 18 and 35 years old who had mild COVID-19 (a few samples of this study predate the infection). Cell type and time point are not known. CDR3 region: CASSLLVGMNTEAFF. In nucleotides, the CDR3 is TGTGCCAGCAGCTTACTTGTGGGAATGAACACTGAAGCTTTCTTT.